The clone carrying this TCR beta chain is medium-sized. The data originate from a study of HIV-infected patients and healthy controls. CDR1 is SEHNR and CDR2 is FQNEAQ in the germline V gene (reference sequence). The V and J ends lost 5 bases and 4 bases respectively, with 14 bases between them. The CDR3 totals 14 residues. Around 500 ng RNA was reverse transcribed with alpha and beta constant-region primers. Alpha and beta chain libraries were made separately by chain-specific third strand synthesis with multiplexing indices. A 5' RACE adapter with a random hexamer and the SP2 primer site was joined to cDNA. Each CDR3 protein gets one entry after TCRdb re-called the 5' RACE reads with MiXCR. The data show more than 10,000 distinct CDR3 sequences, with over 7% seen just once and 5.8% held by the top ten. Whole blood was used without fractionation, so all unsorted peripheral T cells were included.

Sequencing input: blood. This TCR was sampled from an adult in good health. V usage is TRBV7-9 and J usage is TRBJ2-5; D might be TRBD1 (6 bases). CDR3 residues: CASSISGQRETQYF. The CDR3 DNA is TGTGCCAGCAGCATATCTGGACAGAGAGAGACCCAGTACTTC.